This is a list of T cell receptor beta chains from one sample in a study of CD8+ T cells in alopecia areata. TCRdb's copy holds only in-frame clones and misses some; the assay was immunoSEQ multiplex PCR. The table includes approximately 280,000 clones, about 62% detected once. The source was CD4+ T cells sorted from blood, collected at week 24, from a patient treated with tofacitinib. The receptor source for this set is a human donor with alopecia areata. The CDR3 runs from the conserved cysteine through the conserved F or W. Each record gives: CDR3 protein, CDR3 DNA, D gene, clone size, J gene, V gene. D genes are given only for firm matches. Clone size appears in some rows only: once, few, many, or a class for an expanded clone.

CASSRDVQGDYGYTF,TGTGCCAGCAGCCGCGACGTACAGGGTGACTATGGCTACACCTTC,NA,NA,TRBJ1-2,TRBV6-5
CASSSGLPRDEQFF,TGTGCCAGCAGCTCGGGACTCCCTAGGGATGAGCAGTTCTTC,NA,once,TRBJ2-1,TRBV5-6
CASSLTPGAKNIQYF,TGTGCCAGCAGCTTAACGCCGGGAGCCAAAAACATTCAGTACTTC,NA,NA,TRBJ2-4,TRBV7-9
CASSLAQGAADEQFF,TGCGCCAGCAGCTTGGCCCAGGGGGCCGCGGATGAGCAGTTCTTC,TRBD1,NA,TRBJ2-1,TRBV5-1
CASRGVGVNEKLFF,TGTGCCAGCAGGGGAGTGGGGGTAAATGAAAAACTGTTTTTT,NA,few,TRBJ1-4,TRBV7-2
CASSQTGNGYTF,TGTGCCAGCAGCCAGACAGGGAATGGCTACACCTTC,TRBD1,few,TRBJ1-2,TRBV28
CASSSREGARDYTF,TGTGCCAGCAGTTCCCGTGAGGGGGCACGGGACTACACCTTC,TRBD1,NA,TRBJ1-2,TRBV6-6
CASSHAGTEQETQYF,TGTGCCAGCAGTCATGCCGGGACAGAGCAAGAGACCCAGTACTTC,TRBD1,NA,TRBJ2-5,TRBV7-9
CASSPERGEKLFF,TGTGCCAGCTCACCTGAGAGGGGTGAAAAACTGTTTTTT,NA,NA,TRBJ1-4,TRBV18
CASSIRGQVSPLHF,TGTGCCAGTAGTATACGCGGACAAGTCTCACCCCTCCACTTT,NA,NA,TRBJ1-6,TRBV19
CASSLVGAANTGELFF,TGCGCCAGCAGCTTGGTAGGGGCCGCGAACACCGGGGAGCTGTTTTTT,NA,NA,TRBJ2-2,TRBV5-1
CASRFRPVGAGELFF,TGTGCCAGCAGGTTCCGTCCAGTCGGGGCCGGGGAGCTGTTTTTT,NA,NA,TRBJ2-2,TRBV6-5
CASSLAFTGAPLHF,TGTGCCAGCAGCTTAGCGTTTACAGGGGCACCCCTCCACTTT,TRBD1,NA,TRBJ1-6,TRBV7-2
CASVAEPDGKQYF,TGTGCCAGCGTCGCAGAACCCGACGGGAAGCAGTACTTC,NA,NA,TRBJ2-7,TRBV7-3
CASTRESGANVLTF,TGTGCCAGCACCCGGGAGTCTGGGGCCAACGTCCTGACTTTC,NA,NA,TRBJ2-6,TRBV9
CASSVGVDKFSYEQYF,TGTGCCAGCAGCGTAGGGGTGGACAAGTTCTCCTACGAGCAGTACTTC,NA,NA,TRBJ2-7,TRBV9
CASSFPGAYEQYF,TGCGCCAGCAGCTTCCCCGGAGCCTACGAGCAGTACTTC,NA,few,TRBJ2-7,TRBV5-1
CASSQATPGTDTQYF,TGCGCCAGCAGCCAGGCTACGCCGGGGACAGATACGCAGTATTTT,NA,NA,TRBJ2-3,TRBV4-1
CASSQVSGISSYEQYF,TGTGCCAGCAGCCAAGTTAGCGGGATAAGCTCCTACGAGCAGTACTTC,TRBD2,NA,TRBJ2-7,TRBV4-2
CSHSREITDTQYF,TGCAGCCACAGCCGGGAGATAACAGATACGCAGTATTTT,NA,few,TRBJ2-3,TRBV29-1
CASRTSKITYEQYF,TGTGCCAGCAGGACTAGCAAAATAACTTACGAGCAGTACTTC,TRBD2,NA,TRBJ2-7,TRBV2
CASSLGGTTQETQYF,TGTGCCAGCAGCTTAGGAGGGACCACACAAGAGACCCAGTACTTC,NA,few,TRBJ2-5,TRBV7-9
CASRWTGDTEAFF,TGCGCCAGCAGGTGGACAGGGGACACTGAAGCTTTCTTT,TRBD1,few,TRBJ1-1,TRBV5-1
CASSPRTSGGVSTDTQYF,TGTGCCAGCAGCCCCCGGACTAGCGGGGGGGTAAGCACAGATACGCAGTATTTT,TRBD2,NA,TRBJ2-3,TRBV7-9
CASGRALGETQYF,TGTGCCAGTGGTAGGGCCCTAGGGGAGACCCAGTACTTC,NA,few,TRBJ2-5,TRBV6-5
CASSLMGSGNYEQYF,TGCGCCAGCAGCTTGATGGGAAGCGGGAACTACGAGCAGTACTTC,TRBD2,few,TRBJ2-7,TRBV5-1
CASSSHTDTQYF,TGTGCCAGCAGCTCCCACACAGATACGCAGTATTTT,NA,many,TRBJ2-3,TRBV7-3
CAWSVRNTGELFF,TGTGCCTGGAGTGTACGAAACACCGGGGAGCTGTTTTTT,NA,few,TRBJ2-2,TRBV30
CASSIPGATYEQYF,TGTGCCAGCAGCATCCCCGGGGCCACCTACGAGCAGTACTTC,NA,NA,TRBJ2-7,TRBV7-6
CASSLEAILAGVNEQFF,TGTGCCAGCAGCTTAGAGGCCATACTAGCGGGGGTAAATGAGCAGTTCTTC,TRBD2,NA,TRBJ2-1,TRBV7-2
CASSYSGQFMNTEAFF,TGTGCCAGCAGTTACTCGGGACAGTTCATGAACACTGAAGCTTTCTTT,TRBD1,few,TRBJ1-1,TRBV6-5
CASSPRRGGAGQETQYF,TGCGCCAGCAGCCCGCGGAGAGGGGGCGCGGGCCAAGAGACCCAGTACTTC,TRBD1,NA,TRBJ2-5,TRBV4-1
CSASGTVNTEAFF,TGCAGCGCTTCGGGGACAGTGAACACTGAAGCTTTCTTT,TRBD1,few,TRBJ1-1,TRBV29-1
CASSDGGQGGREQYF,TGTGCCAGCAGTGATGGGGGACAGGGGGGACGGGAGCAGTACTTC,TRBD1,NA,TRBJ2-7,TRBV25-1
CASSPLQRGAYEQYF,TGTGCCAGCAGCCCACTCCAGCGGGGGGCCTACGAGCAGTACTTC,TRBD2,few,TRBJ2-7,TRBV11-2
CASSYRQLDIQYF,TGTGCCAGCAGTTACCGACAGTTAGACATTCAGTACTTC,NA,NA,TRBJ2-4,TRBV6-5
CAWSRKGSYEQYF,TGTGCCTGGAGTCGTAAGGGCTCCTACGAGCAGTACTTC,NA,NA,TRBJ2-7,TRBV30
CASSSGQAYQETQYF,TGTGCCAGCAGCTCCGGACAGGCCTACCAAGAGACCCAGTACTTC,TRBD1,NA,TRBJ2-5,TRBV7-3
CASSFRANTEAFF,TGTGCCAGCAGTTTTAGAGCGAACACTGAAGCTTTCTTT,NA,NA,TRBJ1-1,TRBV27